The 5 T cell receptor beta chains reported below all come from one sample, sequenced in a study of T-cell reconstitution after alpha-beta-depleted transplantation in children. Preparation of the TCRbeta library used unique molecular identifiers. A single record per CDR3 protein comes from TCRdb applying MiXCR to the PCR reads. Here the sample spans nearly 400,000 distinct CDR3 sequences, roughly 20% being singletons. The source was PBMCs from the stem cell graft donor, collected from the stem cell graft. The receptors were sampled from a human donor who donated a stem cell graft to a child with acute myeloid leukemia.

This clonotype has more than one count but fewer than ten. This chain uses TRBV6-5 with TRBJ2-7; 11 bases are a match to TRBD2. Germline CDR1 and CDR2: MNHEY and SVGAGI. CDR3 length equals 15 residues. V dropped 5 bases and J dropped 0; count of bases not matched to a gene: 3. The CDR3 sequence: CASSTTSGSSYEQYF. CDR3 sequence (DNA): TGTGCCAGCAGTACTACTAGCGGGAGCTCCTACGAGCAGTACTTC.

There are many counts of this clonotype. The V gene is TRBV29-1, the J gene TRBJ2-1; perhaps TRBD1 as D (6 bases). The V and J ends lost 4 bases and 12 bases respectively, with 19 bases between them. Germline CDR1 is SQVTM and CDR2 is ANQGSEA. The CDR3 is 13 residues long. In nucleotides, the CDR3 is TGCAGCGTTGCATGGGGGCCCACCAATATGCAGTTCTTC. Its translation: CSVAWGPTNMQFF.

The sample holds many counts of this clonotype. The rearrangement joins TRBV7-6 to TRBJ2-1; D is unresolved. The CDR3 length is 15 residues. Deletions cut 2 bases from V and 2 bases from J, with 10 bases between. Germline lookup yields CDR1 SGHVS and CDR2 FNYEAQ. CDR3 sequence: CASSLSSRTYNEQFF. The CDR3 bases are TGTGCCAGCAGCTTATCGTCCCGAACCTACAATGAGCAGTTCTTC.

There are many counts of this clonotype. The chain joins TRBV20-1 to TRBJ2-1, with 7 bases lining up with TRBD2. The CDR3 covers 15 residues. V lost 7 bases, J lost 0 bases, and 9 bases stayed unmatched. In germline, CDR1 is DFQATT, CDR2 SNEGSKA (reference sequence). The chain's CDR3 is CSGPSGGSSYNEQFF. The DNA for the CDR3 is TGCAGTGGTCCGTCCGGGGGGAGCTCCTACAATGAGCAGTTCTTC.

V is TRBV20-1 and J is TRBJ1-1; 7 nucleotides match TRBD1. The CDR3 is 14 amino acids. V shed 0 bases and J 10 bases; nucleotides not matched to a gene: 11. Germline loops: CDR1 DFQATT, CDR2 SNEGSKA (reference sequence). The CDR3 reads CSARDDRGGQRAFF. In DNA form, the CDR3 reads TGCAGTGCTAGAGATGACAGAGGGGGCCAACGAGCTTTCTTT.